Below, one T cell receptor beta chain is given with its context. The sample is drawn from a study of technical replicates of blood from several donors. Germline V gene sequence: CDR1 MDHEN, CDR2 SYDVKM. Losses at the gene ends were 6 bases for V and 3 bases for J; bases not matched to a gene: 8. This CDR3 is 15 amino acids long. Sequenced by immunoSEQ multiplex PCR; TCRdb stores in-frame clones only, minus some. This sample yields 60,000 to 85,000 clones, of which about 91% are seen a single time; around 0.42% belongs to the top ten. This chain connects TRBV28 to TRBJ2-7; the match to TRBD1 covers 10 bases. The sample consisted of T cells isolated from PBMCs. The sequence was collected from a human donor in good health. The CDR3 sequence: CASSLPGTGDYEQYF. For the CDR3, the DNA is TGTGCCAGCAGCCTCCCCGGGACAGGGGACTACGAGCAGTACTTC. The variable domain in full, with the rest retrieved from reference TRBV28 and TRBJ2-7, is DVKVTQSSRYLVKRTGEKVFLECVQDMDHENMFWYRQDPGLGLRLIYFSYDVKMKEKGDIPEGYSVSREKKERFSLILESASTNQTSMYLCASSLPGTGDYEQYFGPGTRLTVT.